The 23 T cell receptor beta chains listed next were all sequenced from one sample in a study of human T cells and chemical hapten exposure. TCRdb re-derived calls from the RACE reads in MiXCR, one entry per CDR3 protein. The sample includes roughly 180,000 distinct CDR3 sequences, around 24% of them seen just once. Regarding time point: patch test 1, 2 weeks after DPC sensitization. Treatment: therapeutic diphenylcyclopropenone sensitization with weekly scalp DPC. Here the sequenced sample was whole blood, taken in connection with sensitization to the hapten diphenylcyclopropenone (DPC). The receptors stem from a woman in her 50s with alopecia areata. Some clones in this sample may be carry-over from other donors' samples.

The chain is built from TRBV12-3 or TRBV12-4 and TRBJ2-7, with D possibly being TRBD1 or TRBD2 (5 bases each). The V and J ends lost 0 bases and 4 bases respectively, with 7 bases between them. The CDR3 totals 13 residues. CDR3 sequence reads: CASSLAGAYEQYF. CDR3 DNA: TGTGCCAGCAGTTTAGCCGGGGCATACGAGCAGTACTTC.

This chain uses TRBV12-3 or TRBV12-4 with TRBJ1-1; D ambiguous. With 4 bases removed from V and 1 base from J, the gap between germline ends came to 10 bases. This CDR3 is built from 14 residues. In nucleotides, the CDR3 is TGTGCCAGCAGTTGGAGGCAGTCGAACACTGAAGCTTTCTTT. Translation: CASSWRQSNTEAFF.

The chain employs TRBV6-6 and TRBJ2-3, with D perhaps given as TRBD1 or TRBD2 (5 bases each). Germline CDR1 is MNHNY and CDR2 is SVGAGI (reference sequence). This CDR3 spans 15 amino acids. Trimming took 7 bases from V and 2 from J, leaving 16 bases between them. CDR3 residues: CASNRGGRLTDTQYF. The CDR3 bases are TGTGCCAGCAACCGGGGCGGGCGCCTCACAGATACGCAGTATTTT.

This clonotype was found a few times. This rearrangement joins TRBV4-2 to TRBJ2-6; TRBD1 matches at 8 bases. Germline V gene data show CDR1 as LGHNA and CDR2 as YNFKEQ. This CDR3 contains 19 residues. Trimming at V came to 0 bases and at J to 2 bases, leaving 9 bases not matched to a gene. The CDR3 DNA follows: TGTGCCAGCAGCCAAGAATTGGTGGCAGGGGGCGCTGGGGCCAACGTCCTGACTTTC. This codes for CASSQELVAGGAGANVLTF.

This chain uses TRBV18 with TRBJ2-1, with D perhaps TRBD2 (7 bases). In germline, CDR1 is KGHSH, CDR2 LQKENI. The CDR3 is 16 residues long. V was clipped by 5 bases and J by 9 bases, with 23 bases between them. CDR3 in DNA: TGTGCCAGCTCATCCGTGGGGGCCCAAAGCGGGGTTGAGCAGTTCTTC. It specifies CASSSVGAQSGVEQFF.

The chain couples TRBV18 to TRBJ1-1; D uncertain. CDR3 size: 14 residues. Trimming stripped 4 bases from V and 3 bases from J, with 12 bases between. Germline V lookup: CDR1 KGHSH, CDR2 LQKENI. The CDR3 spells CASSRNPRDTEAFF. Here the CDR3 DNA reads TGTGCCAGCTCACGAAACCCGCGGGACACTGAAGCTTTCTTT. The full variable domain, rest sourced from reference TRBV18 and TRBJ1-1, is NAGVMQNPRHLVRRRGQEARLRCSPMKGHSHVYWYRQLPEEGLKFMVYLQKENIIDESGMPKERFSAEFPKEGPSILRIQQVVRGDSAAYFCASSRNPRDTEAFFGQGTRLTVV.

The rearrangement uses TRBV28 and TRBJ2-1, with a weak D call TRBD1 (6 bases). The germline V gene encodes CDR1 MDHEN and CDR2 SYDVKM. V lost 3 bases to trimming and J lost 0 bases, with 21 bases between them. The CDR3 consists of 19 residues. The CDR3: CASSFNQHLDRSSYNEQFF. Here the CDR3 DNA reads TGTGCCAGCAGTTTCAACCAACACCTCGACAGGTCCTCCTACAATGAGCAGTTCTTC.

This clonotype has only a few counts. This CDR3 reads CASSLDSGKGYEQYF. The DNA of the CDR3 is TGCGCCAGCAGCTTGGATAGCGGGAAAGGGTACGAGCAGTACTTC. The V gene is TRBV5-1, the J gene TRBJ2-7; 8 bases line up with TRBD2. V lost 0 bases to trimming and J lost 4 bases; unmatched junction nucleotides: 6. The CDR3 has 15 residues. Germline CDR1 reads SGHRS; CDR2 reads YFSETQ.

The J gene is TRBJ2-7, the V gene TRBV10-3; unclear D gene. Germline-derived CDR1 and CDR2 are ENHRY and SYGVKD. This CDR3 is 13 amino acids long. Trimming shortened V by 3 bases and J by 6 bases, and 12 bases separated the two germline ends. Here the CDR3 DNA reads TGTGCCATCAGTGATGGAGATCCGTCCGAGCAGTACTTC. Its protein is CAISDGDPSEQYF.

The chain recombines TRBV25-1 with TRBJ1-2; D unresolved. Germline V gives CDR1 MGHDK, CDR2 SYGVNS. V was cut by 2 bases and J by 0 bases, with 16 bases left in between. CDR3 length equals 17 residues. The CDR3 is CASSEPGRRAANYGYTF. CDR3 sequence (DNA): TGTGCCAGCAGTGAACCTGGACGCCGGGCGGCTAACTATGGCTACACCTTC.

This clonotype was counted a few times. This chain links TRBV20-1 with TRBJ2-1; 9 bases align to TRBD1. Germline trimming cut 1 base from V and 7 bases from J; bases unmatched to any gene: 8. The CDR3 runs 15 residues. Germline CDR1 reads DFQATT; CDR2 reads SNEGSKA (reference sequence). CDR3 residues: CSARVILGQGNEQFF. The CDR3 DNA is TGCAGTGCTAGAGTTATACTCGGACAGGGGAATGAGCAGTTCTTC.

This clonotype has only a few counts. The V call is TRBV18, the J call TRBJ1-1; 7 nucleotides line up with TRBD1. The germline V gene has CDR1 KGHSH and CDR2 LQKENI. J gave up 5 bases and V 4 bases, and 7 bases lay outside the gene matches. The CDR3 length is 14 residues. The CDR3 coding sequence is TGTGCCAGCTCACTTGAACAGGGGCGGACTGAAGCTTTCTTT. Residues: CASSLEQGRTEAFF.

The V call is TRBV20-1, the J call TRBJ2-1; 9 bases line up with TRBD2. The CDR3 has 14 residues. Losses at the gene ends were 3 bases for V and 6 bases for J; bases not matched to a gene: 6. CDR1 and CDR2 (germline): DFQATT, SNEGSKA (reference sequence). CDR3 bases: TGCAGTGCTAGGAGAGCGGGAGGCCTCAATGAGCAGTTCTTC. It codes for CSARRAGGLNEQFF.

This rearrangement joins TRBV29-1 to TRBJ2-2; TRBD1 agrees at 7 bases. The junction had 7 bases not matched to a gene; V was cut back by 8 bases and J by 4 bases. Germline V gene sequence: CDR1 SQVTM, CDR2 ANQGSEA. This CDR3 is 13 amino acids long. CDR3 DNA sequence: TGCAGCTACACAGGGGCGGGCACCGGGGAGCTGTTTTTT. It translates to CSYTGAGTGELFF.

CDR3 loop: CASSVSGGGNSPLHF. The CDR3 region has the DNA TGTGCCAGCAGTGTTTCTGGGGGGGGTAATTCACCCCTCCACTTT. The chain combines TRBV25-1 with TRBJ1-6, with D perhaps matching TRBD1 (5 bases). The germline V and J ends were trimmed by 4 bases and 6 bases, with 13 bases remaining between them. CDR1 and CDR2 from the germline V gene are MGHDK and SYGVNS. CDR3 size: 15 residues. Full variable domain (outside the CDR3, taken from reference TRBV25-1 and TRBJ1-6): EADIYQTPRYLVIGTGKKITLECSQTMGHDKMYWYQQDPGMELHLIHYSYGVNSTEKGDLSSESTVSRIRTEHFPLTLESARPSHTSQYLCASSVSGGGNSPLHFGNGTRLTVT.

This rearrangement joins TRBV7-2 to TRBJ2-5, with 10 bases identical to TRBD2. V lost 3 bases to trimming and J lost 7 bases; unmatched junction nucleotides: 8. Germline CDR1 and CDR2: SGHTA and FQGNSA. The CDR3 is 15 amino acids. CDR3 in DNA: TGTGCCAGCAGCTTCTACCTAGCGGGAGTGGTGACCCAGTACTTC. It is translated as CASSFYLAGVVTQYF.

The sample holds a few counts of this clonotype. The chain has TRBV11-1 and TRBJ2-7; the match to TRBD2 covers 10 bases. V was pared by 3 bases and J by 0 bases, with 5 bases of the junction left unmatched. Germline-derived CDR1 and CDR2 are SGHAT and FQDESV (reference sequence). The CDR3 consists of 16 residues. The CDR3 is CASSFTSGTISYEQYF. The CDR3 DNA follows: TGTGCCAGCAGCTTTACTAGCGGGACCATCTCCTACGAGCAGTACTTC.

This chain joins TRBV20-1 and TRBJ1-5; no reliable D call. Deletions cut 3 bases from V and 0 bases from J, with 12 bases between. CDR3 size: 15 residues. Germline lookup yields CDR1 DFQATT and CDR2 SNEGSKA (reference sequence). The CDR3 protein is CSASYGSNSNQPQHF. CDR3 DNA sequence: TGCAGTGCTAGTTATGGCAGCAATAGCAATCAGCCCCAGCATTTT.

This clonotype was recorded a few times. This chain joins TRBV5-1 and TRBJ2-3; D is unresolved. Deletions cut 0 bases from V and 4 bases from J, with 9 bases between. The CDR3 totals 14 residues. Germline CDR1 is SGHRS and CDR2 is YFSETQ. The CDR3 DNA reads TGCGCCAGCAGCTTGGCCATAAGCGCAGATACGCAGTATTTT. This encodes CASSLAISADTQYF.

The V and J genes are TRBV6-6 and TRBJ2-7; maybe TRBD2 (5 bases). V was pared by 0 bases and J by 2 bases, with 14 bases between. Germline V gene lookup returns CDR1 MNHNY and CDR2 SVGAGI (reference sequence). CDR3 length equals 16 residues. The CDR3 DNA reads as TGTGCCAGCAGTTACTCGTGGACCGGGGAAACCTACGAGCAGTACTTC. Protein product: CASSYSWTGETYEQYF.

The chain combines TRBV16 with TRBJ2-1; 7 bases fit TRBD2. The junction had 19 bases not matched to a gene; V was cut back by 0 bases and J by 8 bases. The CDR3 is 19 amino acids. CDR1 KGHSY and CDR2 FQNENV come from the germline V gene. This chain's CDR3 is CASSQSDLLSGRGVDEQFF. The CDR3 DNA sequence: TGTGCCAGCAGCCAATCCGATCTCCTTTCTGGACGGGGGGTCGATGAGCAGTTCTTC.

V is TRBV5-1 and J is TRBJ2-3; D may be TRBD2 (6 bases). This CDR3 spans 15 amino acids. Germline assignment: CDR1 SGHRS and CDR2 YFSETQ. The V and J ends lost 0 bases and 4 bases respectively, with 12 bases between them. The CDR3 sequence: CASSLESGDADTQYF. Here the CDR3 DNA reads TGCGCCAGCAGCTTGGAATCGGGGGATGCAGATACGCAGTATTTT.

This clonotype was detected only a few times. This chain links TRBV5-1 with TRBJ2-1; unclear D gene. CDR1 and CDR2 (germline): SGHRS, YFSETQ. Trimming pared 2 bases from V and 4 bases from J, leaving 13 bases between. CDR3 length equals 15 residues. CDR3 sequence reads: CASSFAPGEYNEQFF. As DNA, the CDR3 is TGCGCCAGCAGCTTCGCACCCGGCGAGTACAATGAGCAGTTCTTC.